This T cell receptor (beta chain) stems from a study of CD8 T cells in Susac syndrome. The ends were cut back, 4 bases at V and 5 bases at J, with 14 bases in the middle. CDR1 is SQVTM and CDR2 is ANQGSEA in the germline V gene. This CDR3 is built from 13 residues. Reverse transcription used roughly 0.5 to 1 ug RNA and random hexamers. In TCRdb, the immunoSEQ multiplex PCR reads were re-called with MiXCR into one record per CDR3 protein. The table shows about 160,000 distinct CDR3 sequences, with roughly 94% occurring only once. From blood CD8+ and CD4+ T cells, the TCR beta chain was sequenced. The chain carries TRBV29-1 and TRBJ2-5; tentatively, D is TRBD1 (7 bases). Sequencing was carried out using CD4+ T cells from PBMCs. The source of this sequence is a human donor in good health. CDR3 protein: CSVANSGGETQYF. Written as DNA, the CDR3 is TGCAGCGTTGCTAACTCAGGGGGGGAGACCCAGTACTTC.